The 12 T cell receptor beta chains reported below all come from one sample, sequenced in a study of blood T cell repertoires in COVID-19. Using immunoSEQ multiplex PCR, the repertoire was profiled, and TCRdb retains in-frame clones only, with some absent. The top ten clones hold about 5.9% of a sample with some 250,000 clones, around 85% of them seen once. The specimen sequenced was peripheral blood. Source of these receptors: a man aged 55 to 70 with acute or convalescent COVID-19.

This rearrangement joins TRBV6-4 to TRBJ1-1; no firm D call. V gave up 2 bases and J gave up 1 base, with 5 bases separating them. This CDR3 region has 13 residues. CDR1 and CDR2 from the germline V gene are MRHNA and SNTAGT. CDR3 nucleotide sequence: TGTGCCAGCAGTGACAACACGAACACTGAAGCTTTCTTT. Translating it yields CASSDNTNTEAFF.

This chain links TRBV23-1 with TRBJ2-1; 11 nucleotides align to TRBD1. TRBV23-1 is reported as an ORF; its role is uncertain. The CDR3 covers 17 residues. After removal of 8 bases from V and 3 bases from J, the junction contained 12 bases not matched to a gene. CDR3 protein: CASPPRGGTGGYNEQFF. CDR3 DNA: TGCGCCAGCCCTCCCAGAGGGGGGACAGGGGGCTACAATGAGCAGTTCTTC.

A word on this clone: Other DNA sequences in this sample translate to the same CDR3. V and J are TRBV5-1 and TRBJ2-3; 8 bases fit TRBD1. Germline V CDR1 and CDR2: SGHRS, YFSETQ. This CDR3 spans 16 amino acids. Unmatched junction bases numbered 3, after V lost 0 bases and J lost 0 bases. The CDR3 sequence: CASSLAGGPSTDTQYF. In DNA form, the CDR3 reads TGCGCCAGCAGCTTGGCAGGGGGCCCTAGCACAGATACGCAGTATTTT.

The V and J genes are TRBV28 and TRBJ2-7; D gene uncertain. There are 15 residues in the CDR3. Per the germline V gene, CDR1 is MDHEN and CDR2 is SYDVKM. The V and J ends lost 6 bases and 5 bases respectively, with 20 bases between them. The CDR3 loop reads CASRLSFLLLDEQYF. The CDR3 nucleotides read TGTGCCAGCAGGCTATCCTTTCTCCTCCTAGACGAGCAGTACTTC.

This chain uses TRBV28 with TRBJ1-2; D call uncertain. V gave up 2 bases and J gave up 5 bases, with 12 bases separating them. This CDR3 is built from 14 residues. Germline V CDR1 and CDR2: MDHEN, SYDVKM. This CDR3 reads CASSLGGTWYGYTF. The CDR3 DNA sequence: TGTGCCAGCAGTTTAGGCGGTACATGGTATGGCTACACCTTC.

The chain joins TRBV11-3 to TRBJ2-7, with a weak D call TRBD2 (5 bases). CDR3 length equals 13 residues. Trimming shortened V by 6 bases and J by 3 bases, and 12 bases separated the two germline ends. Germline V gene sequence: CDR1 SGHNT, CDR2 YENEEA. The CDR3 is CASSLGRIYEQYF. The CDR3 nucleotides read TGTGCCAGCAGTCTAGGGAGAATCTACGAGCAGTACTTC.

V and J are TRBV3-1 (or the pseudogene TRBV3-2) and TRBJ1-4; TRBD1 agrees at 7 bases. The CDR3 is made up of 14 amino acids. The germline V gene encodes CDR1 LGHDT and CDR2 YNNKEL (reference sequence). The ends lost 6 bases at V and 4 bases at J; junction bases unmatched: 5. This CDR3 reads CASRRTGGNEKLFF. The CDR3 nucleotides are TGTGCCAGCAGGAGGACAGGCGGTAATGAAAAACTGTTTTTT.

V is TRBV7-6 and J is TRBJ2-4, with D maybe TRBD2 (6 bases). The CDR3 length is 15 residues. V lost 5 bases to trimming and J lost 3 bases, with 14 bases between them. Germline CDR1 is SGHVS and CDR2 is FNYEAQ. The CDR3 spells CASSPGLLGKNIQYF. As DNA, the CDR3 is TGTGCCAGCAGCCCTGGACTACTGGGCAAAAACATTCAGTACTTC.

This chain connects TRBV28 to TRBJ2-3; weak D call: TRBD2 (6 bases). This CDR3 contains 15 residues. Germline loops: CDR1 MDHEN, CDR2 SYDVKM. V shed 3 bases and J shed 1 base, with 11 bases lying between them. The CDR3 loop reads CASSFPGSGTDTQYF. CDR3 in DNA: TGTGCCAGCAGTTTTCCCGGGAGCGGCACAGATACGCAGTATTTT.

The rearrangement links TRBV6-2 or TRBV6-3 to TRBJ2-1; tentative D call: TRBD1 (5 bases). Deletions cut 2 bases from V and 2 bases from J, with 16 bases between. The CDR3 is made up of 17 amino acids. Germline V gives CDR1 MNHEY, CDR2 SVGEGT. DNA for the CDR3: TGTGCCAGCAGTTACCAGACAGACCTCCTAACCTACAATGAGCAGTTCTTC. It codes for CASSYQTDLLTYNEQFF.

CDR3 sequence reads: CASSVGRMYNSPLHF. CDR3 DNA: TGTGCCAGCAGCGTAGGCAGGATGTATAATTCACCCCTCCACTTT. J is TRBJ1-6 and V is TRBV9; unclear D gene. V lost 0 bases, J lost 4 bases, and 8 bases lay in between. The CDR3 sequence is 15 residues long. CDR1 and CDR2 from the germline V gene are SGDLS and YYNGEE.

The rearrangement links TRBV6-2 or TRBV6-3 to TRBJ2-5; 8 positions agree with TRBD2. CDR1 and CDR2 (germline): MNHEY, SVGEGT. CDR3 length: 15 amino acids. With 6 bases clipped from V and 1 base from J, the junction kept 7 bases outside the gene matches. The CDR3 spells CASSPGAGGQETQYF. The CDR3 DNA reads TGTGCCAGCAGCCCCGGGGCGGGAGGCCAAGAGACCCAGTACTTC.